The clone carrying this TCR beta chain was seen just once. The antigen is not known. Researchers partitioned CD4+ cells into CD45RA+ naive and CD45RA-negative memory subsets. In the original workflow: As immunoSEQ supplied junction-only sequences (without quality scores), filtering differed. Data came from immunoSEQ multiplex PCR; TCRdb stores just in-frame clones and leaves some out. Clone size and V and J calls were adopted from that table, with D and trimming inferred from the DNA. The table shows roughly 500,000 clones, with roughly 95% occurring only once. This sample stems from a study of shared clonotypes between healthy human individuals. Germline V gene lookup returns CDR1 SGHDT and CDR2 YYEEEE. The CDR3 runs to 14 residues. V was clipped by 0 bases and J by 2 bases, with 8 bases between them. Notes on the study in general: Memory subsets generally showed smaller estimated richness than naive subsets did. Relative to their counterparts shared across all four donors, non-shared clonotypes exhibited diminished generation probabilities.

This TCR was recovered from a woman under 40 in good health. Sequencing used naive CD4+ T cells sorted from blood. The sample's subset: CD45RA+ positively selected. The chain links TRBV5-6 to TRBJ1-2; D gene unclear. The CDR3 nucleotides are TGTGCCAGCAGCTTGGCTATGGGGAACTATGGCTACACCTTC. Its translation: CASSLAMGNYGYTF. The entire variable domain, with the rest obtained from reference TRBV5-6 and TRBJ1-2, is as follows: DAGVTQSPTHLIKTRGQQVTLRCSPKSGHDTVSWYQQALGQGPQFIFQYYEEEERQRGNFPDRFSGHQFPNYSSELNVNALLLGDSALYLCASSLAMGNYGYTFGSGTRLTVV.